These 13 T cell receptor beta chains were all obtained from the same sample, sequenced in a study of blood T cell repertoires in COVID-19. Sequenced by immunoSEQ multiplex PCR; TCRdb stores in-frame clones only, minus some. This sample carries 100,000 or so clones, roughly nine tenths of them seen once, and the ten largest clones take approximately 5.4%. What was sequenced was peripheral blood. The receptor set was obtained from a woman between 45 and 65 years old with COVID-19, enrolled during active disease.

This CDR3 is CAWNPGQGFNQPQHF. The CDR3 coding sequence is TGTGCCTGGAACCCGGGACAGGGATTCAATCAGCCCCAGCATTTT. The gene calls are TRBV30 and TRBJ1-5; TRBD1 matches at 9 bases. J lost 3 bases, V lost 4 bases, and 7 bases had no gene match. This CDR3 contains 15 residues. The germline V gene has CDR1 GTSNPN and CDR2 SVGIG (reference sequence).

The CDR3 protein is CASSLRQGAGHNEQFF. CDR3 coding DNA: TGTGCCAGCAGTCTCAGACAGGGGGCGGGCCACAATGAGCAGTTCTTC. The chain joins TRBV27 to TRBJ2-1; 10 positions match TRBD1. The CDR3 spans 16 residues. The ends lost 5 bases at V and 5 bases at J; junction bases unmatched: 9. Germline V gene lookup returns CDR1 MNHEY and CDR2 SMNVEV (reference sequence).

The rearrangement joins TRBV18 to TRBJ1-1; tentatively, D is TRBD1 (6 bases). Germline V gene lookup returns CDR1 KGHSH and CDR2 LQKENI. Deletions cut 6 bases from V and 0 bases from J, with 17 bases between. This CDR3 is built from 16 residues. CDR3 sequence: CASSRGQQAMNTEAFF. Written as DNA, the CDR3 is TGTGCCAGCTCCCGGGGACAACAGGCCATGAACACTGAAGCTTTCTTT.

The count of this clone is one. This chain connects TRBV9 to TRBJ2-7; D is unresolved. CDR3 length: 12 residues. Germline assignment: CDR1 SGDLS and CDR2 YYNGEE. V lost 4 bases, J lost 3 bases, and 8 bases lay in between. CDR3 amino acids: CASSSEDYEQYF. The CDR3 DNA reads TGTGCCAGCAGCTCAGAGGACTACGAGCAGTACTTC.

The CDR3 DNA sequence: TGTGCCAGCAGTTCCGGGACTAGGTTATCGGGTGAGCAGTTCTTC. Translating it yields CASSSGTRLSGEQFF. This chain joins TRBV2 and TRBJ2-1, with 8 bases fitting TRBD2. CDR3 size: 15 residues. The ends lost 5 bases at V and 9 bases at J; junction bases unmatched: 12. Germline values: CDR1 SNHLY, CDR2 FYNNEI.

The V gene is TRBV7-9, the J gene TRBJ1-3, with D possibly being TRBD1 (5 bases). Germline lookup yields CDR1 SEHNR and CDR2 FQNEAQ (reference sequence). The CDR3 extends over 14 amino acids. V was clipped by 5 bases and J by 3 bases, with 11 bases between them. The CDR3 here is CASSDTGVGNTIYF. The DNA of the CDR3 is TGTGCCAGCAGCGATACGGGGGTTGGAAACACCATATATTTT. Complete variable domain (other parts from reference TRBV7-9 and TRBJ1-3): DTGVSQNPRHKITKRGQNVTFRCDPISEHNRLYWYRQTLGQGPEFLTYFQNEAQLEKSRLLSDRFSAERPKGSFSTLEIQRTEQGDSAMYLCASSDTGVGNTIYFGEGSWLTVV.

The chain uses TRBV4-1 and TRBJ1-5, with D possibly matching TRBD1 (5 bases). The CDR3 loop spans 19 amino acids. V gave up 1 base and J gave up 1 base, with 20 bases separating them. Germline V CDR1 and CDR2: MGHRA, YSYEKL. The DNA of the CDR3 is TGCGCCAGCAGCCAAGTCGGGTGGACAATGGGGTCGAGCAATCAGCCCCAGCATTTT. It is translated as CASSQVGWTMGSSNQPQHF.

V and J are TRBV7-9 and TRBJ1-1; possible D gene TRBD1, 5 bases. The CDR3 is 18 amino acids. The V gene lost 1 base and the J gene lost 1 base, with 19 bases spanning the gap. CDR1 is SEHNR and CDR2 is FQNEAQ in the germline V gene (reference sequence). The CDR3 DNA reads TGTGCCAGCAGCTTAGTCCTTCGACAGAGTAAACCGAACACTGAAGCTTTCTTT. As protein: CASSLVLRQSKPNTEAFF.

This chain uses TRBV6-4 with TRBJ1-1; D gene uncertain. This CDR3 spans 14 amino acids. V lost 2 bases to trimming and J lost 1 base, with 8 bases between them. Germline values: CDR1 MRHNA, CDR2 SNTAGT. CDR3 in DNA: TGTGCCAGCAGTGACGGAGGGTCGAACACTGAAGCTTTCTTT. It yields the protein CASSDGGSNTEAFF.

This clone was seen more than once but under ten times. V gene TRBV2 combines with J gene TRBJ1-1, with D unresolved. Germline assignment: CDR1 SNHLY and CDR2 FYNNEI. Trimming pared 6 bases from V and 11 bases from J, leaving 16 bases between. This CDR3 region has 12 residues. DNA of the CDR3: TGTGCCAGCAGCGGACTCCGGGCGGGGGCTTTCTTT. It codes for CASSGLRAGAFF.

This sequence joins TRBV7-6 and TRBJ2-3; 11 nucleotides line up with TRBD2. J gave up 3 bases and V 2 bases, and 7 bases lay outside the gene matches. The CDR3 runs to 17 residues. Germline CDR1 reads SGHVS; CDR2 reads FNYEAQ. CDR3 DNA: TGTGCCAGCAGCTTACAGATTAGCGGGGGGGCAACAGATACGCAGTATTTT. The encoded protein is CASSLQISGGATDTQYF.

V gene TRBV27 combines with J gene TRBJ2-2; no definite D call. This CDR3 comprises 14 residues. In germline, CDR1 is MNHEY, CDR2 SMNVEV (reference sequence). Trimming stripped 5 bases from V and 7 bases from J, with 14 bases between. The CDR3: CASSPSPYFGELFF. CDR3 in DNA: TGTGCCAGCAGTCCGTCCCCCTACTTCGGGGAGCTGTTTTTT.

The gene calls are TRBV6-5 and TRBJ1-1; a possible D gene is TRBD1 (6 bases). The CDR3 length is 14 residues. The V end lost 5 bases, the J end lost 1 base, and 11 bases lay between the germline ends. Germline values: CDR1 MNHEY, CDR2 SVGAGI. DNA of the CDR3: TGTGCCAGCAGTAATCCGACAGGGAACACTGAAGCTTTCTTT. Translation: CASSNPTGNTEAFF.